These 16 T cell receptor beta chains came from one sample sequenced in a study of identifying expanded T cells in peripheral blood. Assay used: immunoSEQ multiplex PCR; TCRdb lists only in-frame clones, some missing. The sample has around 75,000 clones; roughly 88% are singletons. The material sequenced was blood. These receptors came from a person between 18 and 75 years old in good health.

The V gene is TRBV7-3, the J gene TRBJ2-1, with TRBD1 identical over 8 bases. This CDR3 contains 17 residues. From germline, CDR1 is SGHTA and CDR2 FQGTGA. V shed 5 bases and J 0 bases; nucleotides not matched to a gene: 9. CDR3 DNA: TGTGCCAGCAGCCCATCGTACGGGACAGGCTCCTACAATGAGCAGTTCTTC. Translated: CASSPSYGTGSYNEQFF.

V is TRBV19 and J is TRBJ1-3; 8 nucleotides match TRBD1. J was trimmed by 3 bases and V by 5 bases; bases with no gene match: 9. The germline gives CDR1 LNHDA, CDR2 SQIVND (reference sequence). CDR3 length: 16 residues. The CDR3 reads CASSPTRTGSGNTIYF. CDR3 bases: TGTGCCAGTAGTCCGACCCGGACAGGGAGTGGAAACACCATATATTTT.

The CDR3 loop is CSAMGDRVTEAFF. The CDR3 DNA sequence: TGCAGCGCCATGGGGGACAGGGTAACTGAAGCTTTCTTT. The V call is TRBV29-1, the J call TRBJ1-1; TRBD1 aligns across 9 bases. Germline V gene sequence: CDR1 SQVTM, CDR2 ANQGSEA. The CDR3 covers 13 residues. The J segment lost 5 bases and the V segment lost 7 bases, leaving 8 bases of the junction unmatched.

This clone was seen only once. The rearrangement uses TRBV29-1 and TRBJ2-1; D is undetermined. CDR3 length: 12 amino acids. The V end was cut by 5 bases, the J end by 9 bases, with 14 bases between. Germline CDR1 SQVTM, CDR2 ANQGSEA. The chain's CDR3 is CSVRAESVEQFF. As DNA, the CDR3 is TGCAGCGTTCGGGCGGAATCGGTTGAGCAGTTCTTC.

This rearrangement joins TRBV13 to TRBJ2-7; D gene uncertain. Trimming cost V 5 bases and J 0 bases, with 11 bases left between them. This CDR3 is 14 amino acids long. The germline V gene encodes CDR1 PRHDT and CDR2 FYEKMQ (reference sequence). CDR3 nucleotides: TGTGCCAGCAGCGCTGCCGGTTCCTCCTACGAGCAGTACTTC. Translating it yields CASSAAGSSYEQYF.

The gene calls are TRBV13 and TRBJ2-1; 10 nucleotides align to TRBD2. This CDR3 has 18 residues. Germline V gives CDR1 PRHDT, CDR2 FYEKMQ (reference sequence). With 6 bases clipped from V and 0 bases from J, the junction kept 11 bases outside the gene matches. The chain's CDR3 is CASSPLAGAYPSYNEQFF. CDR3 sequence (DNA): TGTGCCAGCAGTCCTCTAGCGGGGGCCTATCCCTCCTACAATGAGCAGTTCTTC.

J is TRBJ1-2 and V is TRBV6-5; D unclear. Per the germline V gene, CDR1 is MNHEY and CDR2 is SVGAGI. The CDR3 spans 14 residues. The V end was cut by 8 bases, the J end by 8 bases, with 21 bases between. CDR3 in amino acids: CASGLGRTSRGYTF. Written as DNA, the CDR3 is TGTGCCAGCGGCCTAGGGAGGACGTCTCGGGGCTACACCTTC.

The chain recombines TRBV19 with TRBJ2-2, with a tentative D call TRBD1 (6 bases). V lost 6 bases to trimming and J lost 4 bases, with 15 bases between them. The CDR3 has 15 residues. Germline lookup yields CDR1 LNHDA and CDR2 SQIVND (reference sequence). CDR3 amino acids: CASSPGQSFTGELFF. The CDR3 nucleotides are TGTGCCAGTAGCCCCGGACAGAGCTTCACCGGGGAGCTGTTTTTT.

The chain employs TRBV5-1 and TRBJ2-6, with 10 bases identical to TRBD1. V lost 4 bases to trimming and J lost 1 base; unmatched junction nucleotides: 8. The CDR3 is made up of 18 amino acids. Germline lookup yields CDR1 SGHRS and CDR2 YFSETQ. CDR3 loop: CASSQWDRGLSGANVLTF. The DNA for the CDR3 is TGCGCCAGCAGCCAATGGGACAGGGGATTGTCTGGGGCCAACGTCCTGACTTTC. Combining the CDR3 with reference TRBV5-1 and TRBJ2-6 gives the whole variable domain KAGVTQTPRYLIKTRGQQVTLSCSPISGHRSVSWYQQTPGQGLQFLFEYFSETQRNKGNFPGRFSGRQFSNSRSEMNVSTLELGDSALYLCASSQWDRGLSGANVLTFGAGSRLTVL.

The rearrangement joins TRBV21-1 to TRBJ1-2; the DNA was not compared with TRBD1, the D call given in the table. TRBV21-1 is shown as a pseudogene. The CDR3 consists of 11 residues. DNA of the CDR3: TGTGCCAGCAGCAAAGCGGAAGGGGTCACCTTC. Translating gives CASSKAEGVTF.

The V and J genes are TRBV2 and TRBJ2-5; D is perhaps TRBD1 or TRBD2 (5 bases each). The CDR3 length is 13 residues. V gave up 10 bases and J gave up 2 bases, with 14 bases separating them. Germline values: CDR1 SNHLY, CDR2 FYNNEI. The CDR3 coding sequence is TGTGCCACCCTTCGGGACCGACAAGAGACCCAGTACTTC. Residues: CATLRDRQETQYF. Full variable domain (missing parts from reference TRBV2 and TRBJ2-5): EPEVTQTPSHQVTQMGQEVILRCVPISNHLYFYWYRQILGQKVEFLVSFYNNEISEKSEIFDDQFSVERPDGSNFTLKIRSTKLEDSAMYFCATLRDRQETQYFGPGTRLLVL.

CDR3 region: CASSARDEGYGYTF. In DNA form, the CDR3 reads TGCGCCAGCAGCGCCAGGGACGAGGGCTATGGCTACACCTTC. The chain recombines TRBV4-3 with TRBJ1-2, with D tentatively TRBD1 (5 bases). The germline V gene has CDR1 LGHNA and CDR2 YSLEER. The V gene lost 5 bases and the J gene lost 4 bases, with 14 bases spanning the gap. The CDR3 has 14 residues.

The chain uses TRBV19 and TRBJ1-2, with D possibly being TRBD1 (5 bases). Germline loops: CDR1 LNHDA, CDR2 SQIVND (reference sequence). Trimming shortened V by 3 bases and J by 4 bases, and 15 bases separated the two germline ends. The CDR3 spans 15 residues. The CDR3 protein is CASSMGDGVIYGYTF. CDR3 nucleotides: TGTGCCAGTAGTATGGGGGATGGGGTCATCTATGGCTACACCTTC.

The J gene is TRBJ2-7, the V gene TRBV13; TRBD1 is a possible D gene (6 bases). Trimming cost V 2 bases and J 7 bases, with 6 bases left between them. This CDR3 is built from 11 residues. In germline, CDR1 is PRHDT, CDR2 FYEKMQ (reference sequence). The CDR3 protein is CASSLQGEQYF. The CDR3 coding sequence is TGTGCCAGCAGCTTACAGGGGGAGCAGTACTTC.

This clone was recorded once. This chain links TRBV6-5 with TRBJ1-1; D gene unclear. CDR1 MNHEY and CDR2 SVGAGI come from the germline V gene. The V and J ends lost 0 bases and 0 bases respectively, with 8 bases between them. The CDR3 is made up of 15 amino acids. CDR3 sequence reads: CASSYSWRVNTEAFF. The CDR3 bases are TGTGCCAGCAGTTACTCATGGCGAGTGAACACTGAAGCTTTCTTT.

The rearrangement links TRBV19 to TRBJ2-1; tentative D call: TRBD1 (6 bases). V was pared by 6 bases and J by 0 bases, with 12 bases between. Germline CDR1 is LNHDA and CDR2 is SQIVND (reference sequence). The CDR3 sequence is 15 residues long. In DNA, the CDR3 is TGTGCCAGTAGAGGGGGTGGGACCTCCTACAATGAGCAGTTCTTC. Protein sequence: CASRGGGTSYNEQFF.